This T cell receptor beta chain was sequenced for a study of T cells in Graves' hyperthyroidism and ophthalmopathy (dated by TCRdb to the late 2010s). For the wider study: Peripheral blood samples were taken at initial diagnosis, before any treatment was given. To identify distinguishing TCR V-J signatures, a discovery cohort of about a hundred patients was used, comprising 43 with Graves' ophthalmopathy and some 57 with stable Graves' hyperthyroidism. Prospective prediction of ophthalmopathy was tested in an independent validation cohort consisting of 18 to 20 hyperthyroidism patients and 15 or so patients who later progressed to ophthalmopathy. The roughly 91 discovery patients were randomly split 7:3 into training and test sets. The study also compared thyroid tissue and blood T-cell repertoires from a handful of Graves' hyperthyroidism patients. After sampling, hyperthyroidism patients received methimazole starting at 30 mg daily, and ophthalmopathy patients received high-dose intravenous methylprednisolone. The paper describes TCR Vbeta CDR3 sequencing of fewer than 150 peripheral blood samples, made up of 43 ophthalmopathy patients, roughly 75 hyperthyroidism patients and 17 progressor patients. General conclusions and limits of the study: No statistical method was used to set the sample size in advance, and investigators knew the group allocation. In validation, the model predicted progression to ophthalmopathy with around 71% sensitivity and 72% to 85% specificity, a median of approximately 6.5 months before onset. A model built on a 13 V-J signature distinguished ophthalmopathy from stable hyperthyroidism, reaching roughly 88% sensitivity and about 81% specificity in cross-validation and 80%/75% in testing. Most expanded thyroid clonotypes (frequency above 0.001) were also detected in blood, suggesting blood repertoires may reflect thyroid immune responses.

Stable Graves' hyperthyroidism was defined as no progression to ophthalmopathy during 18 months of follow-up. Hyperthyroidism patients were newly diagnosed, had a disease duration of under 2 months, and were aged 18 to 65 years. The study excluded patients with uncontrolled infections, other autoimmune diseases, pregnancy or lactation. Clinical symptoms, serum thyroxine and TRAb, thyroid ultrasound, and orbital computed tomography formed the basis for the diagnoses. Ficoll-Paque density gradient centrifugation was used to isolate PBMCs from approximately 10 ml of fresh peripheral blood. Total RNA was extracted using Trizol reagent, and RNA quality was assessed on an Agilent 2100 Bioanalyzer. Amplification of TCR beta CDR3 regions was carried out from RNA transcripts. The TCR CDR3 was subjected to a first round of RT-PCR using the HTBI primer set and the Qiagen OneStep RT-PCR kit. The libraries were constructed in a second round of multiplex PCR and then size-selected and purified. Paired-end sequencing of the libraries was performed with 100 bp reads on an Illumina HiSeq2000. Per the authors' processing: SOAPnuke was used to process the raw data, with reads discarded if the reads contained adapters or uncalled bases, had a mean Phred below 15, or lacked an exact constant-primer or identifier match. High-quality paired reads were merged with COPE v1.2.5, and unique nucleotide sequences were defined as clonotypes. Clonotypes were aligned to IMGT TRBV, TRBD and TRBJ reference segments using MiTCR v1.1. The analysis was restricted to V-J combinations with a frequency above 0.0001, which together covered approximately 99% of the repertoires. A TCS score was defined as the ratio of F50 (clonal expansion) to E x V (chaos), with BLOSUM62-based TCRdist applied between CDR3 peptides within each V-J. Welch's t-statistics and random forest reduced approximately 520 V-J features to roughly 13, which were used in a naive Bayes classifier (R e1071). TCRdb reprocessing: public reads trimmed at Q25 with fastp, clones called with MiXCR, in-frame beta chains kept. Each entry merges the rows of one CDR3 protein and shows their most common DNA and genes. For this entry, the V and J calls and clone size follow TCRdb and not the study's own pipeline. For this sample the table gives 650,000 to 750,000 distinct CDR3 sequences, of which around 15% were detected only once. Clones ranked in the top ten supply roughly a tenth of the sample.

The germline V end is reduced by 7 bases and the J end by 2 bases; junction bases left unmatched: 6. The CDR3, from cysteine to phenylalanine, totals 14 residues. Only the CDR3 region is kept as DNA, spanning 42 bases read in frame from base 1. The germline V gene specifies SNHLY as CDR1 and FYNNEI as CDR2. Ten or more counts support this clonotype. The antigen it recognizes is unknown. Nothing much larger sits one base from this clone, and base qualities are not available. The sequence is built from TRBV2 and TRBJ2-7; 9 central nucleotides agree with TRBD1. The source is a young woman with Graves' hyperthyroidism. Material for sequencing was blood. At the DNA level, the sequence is TGTGCCAGCATTGGGACAGGGAGCCCCTACGAGCAGTACTTC. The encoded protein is CASIGTGSPYEQYF.